These T cell receptor beta chains were read from a single sample in a study of cytomegalovirus exposure and HLA in healthy donors. The repertoire was sequenced with immunoSEQ multiplex PCR; TCRdb's copy has only in-frame clones and lacks some. The table lists under 150,000 clones, about 80% of them singletons. The sequenced material came from PBMCs. The source is a woman between 45 and 65 years old in good health and CMV-seronegative. CDR3s include the opening cysteine and the closing phenylalanine or tryptophan. Each record gives: clone size, V gene, J gene, D gene, CDR3 protein, CDR3 DNA. The D gene is left open where the match is weak. Some rows have no size entry. The others give once, few or many, or a class for an expanded clone.

>NA|TRBV7-2|TRBJ1-5|TRBD1
CASSPQVGQGQPQHF
TGTGCCAGCAGCCCCCAAGTCGGACAGGGTCAGCCCCAGCATTTT
>NA|TRBV5-6|TRBJ2-3|TRBD1
CASSHMGGQGDGEPDTQYF
TGTGCCAGCAGCCACATGGGGGGACAGGGAGATGGGGAACCAGATACGCAGTATTTT
>NA|TRBV5-4|TRBJ2-5|TRBD2
CASSPKAGAGETQYF
TGTGCCAGCAGCCCGAAAGCGGGAGCAGGAGAGACCCAGTACTTC
>NA|TRBV7-9|TRBJ1-1|TRBD1
CASSSAPFRDRATNTEAFF
TGTGCCAGCAGCTCGGCCCCCTTCCGGGACAGGGCTACGAACACTGAAGCTTTCTTT
>NA|TRBV5-1|TRBJ1-2|TRBD1
CASSRSGTGENYGYTF
TGCGCCAGCAGCCGGTCCGGGACAGGGGAAAACTATGGCTACACCTTC
>NA|TRBV19|TRBJ2-5|TRBD2
CASSLFFRVAAGGVETQYF
TGTGCCAGTAGTTTATTTTTCCGGGTGGCTGCGGGAGGGGTGGAGACCCAGTACTTC
>NA|TRBV30|TRBJ2-2|TRBD2
CAWSVLRELVAGELFF
TGTGCCTGGAGTGTATTGCGGGAGCTTGTCGCCGGGGAGCTGTTTTTT
>once|TRBV5-4|TRBJ2-3|TRBD2
CASSLRTSGTDTQYF
TGTGCCAGCAGCCTGCGGACTAGCGGCACAGATACGCAGTATTTT
>NA|TRBV7-2|TRBJ2-3|TRBD2
CASSSSGKGSDTQYF
TGTGCCAGCAGCTCTAGCGGGAAGGGGTCAGATACGCAGTATTTT
>NA|TRBV5-5|TRBJ1-1|TRBD1
CASSLRGLQGMNTEAFF
TGTGCCAGCAGCTTGAGGGGGCTACAGGGTATGAACACTGAAGCTTTCTTT
>NA|TRBV30|TRBJ1-5|NA
CAWSVGGGVLDQPQHF
TGTGCCTGGAGTGTAGGAGGAGGGGTTTTAGACCAGCCCCAGCATTTT
>NA|TRBV19|TRBJ2-7|NA
CASKSGTNYEQYF
TGTGCCAGTAAGTCTGGGACAAACTACGAGCAGTACTTC
>NA|TRBV3-2|TRBJ1-2|NA
CASSYGYTF
TGTGCCAGCTCATATGGCTACACCTTC
>NA|TRBV7-6|TRBJ2-1|TRBD2
CASSAALAGSSYNEQFF
TGTGCCAGCAGCGCCGCCCTAGCGGGGAGCTCCTACAATGAGCAGTTCTTC
>NA|TRBV7-2|TRBJ2-7|NA
CASSLTGNYEQYF
TGTGCCAGCAGCTTAACCGGGAACTACGAGCAGTACTTC
>once|TRBV2|TRBJ2-7|TRBD1
CASTPDRAVGHEQYF
TGTGCCAGCACCCCCGACAGGGCGGTAGGCCACGAGCAGTACTTC
>NA|TRBV4-3|TRBJ1-2|NA
CASRRAQYFNYGYTF
TGCGCCAGCAGGCGCGCCCAATATTTTAACTATGGCTACACCTTC
>NA|TRBV19|TRBJ2-1|NA
CASSILGRVAVPVEQFF
TGTGCCAGTAGTATACTGGGCCGGGTAGCGGTCCCAGTTGAGCAGTTCTTC
>NA|TRBV6-6|TRBJ1-5|NA
CASGQQNQPQHF
TGTGCCAGCGGACAGCAGAATCAGCCCCAGCATTTT
>NA|TRBV4-2|TRBJ2-1|NA
CASSASETSYNEQFF
TGTGCCAGCAGCGCGAGCGAGACCTCCTACAATGAGCAGTTCTTC
>NA|TRBV5-6|TRBJ1-5|TRBD1
CASSLDRGISNQPQHF
TGTGCCAGCAGCTTAGACAGGGGGATTAGCAATCAGCCCCAGCATTTT
>NA|TRBV7-8|TRBJ2-7|NA
CASSFVSFEQYF
TGTGCCAGCAGCTTCGTGTCCTTCGAGCAGTACTTC
>NA|TRBV5-4|TRBJ2-5|NA
CASSLGGAQETQYF
TGTGCCAGCAGCTTAGGGGGGGCGCAAGAGACCCAGTACTTC
>NA|TRBV7-9|TRBJ2-4|NA
CASSYRSVRAENIQYF
TGTGCCAGCAGCTACCGTAGCGTCCGGGCTGAAAACATTCAGTACTTC
>NA|TRBV19|TRBJ2-7|NA
CASSWTAAYEQYF
TGTGCCAGTAGTTGGACAGCAGCCTACGAGCAGTACTTC
>few|TRBV6-1|TRBJ2-7|TRBD2
CASSEQTSGRKYF
TGTGCCAGCAGTGAACAAACTAGCGGGAGAAAGTACTTC
>NA|TRBV7-8|TRBJ1-4|TRBD1
CASSLEGGQATNEKLFF
TGTGCCAGCAGCTTAGAGGGTGGACAGGCTACTAATGAAAAACTGTTTTTT
>few|TRBV6-6|TRBJ1-5|NA
CASNAPGSNQPQHF
TGTGCCAGCAACGCCCCAGGGAGCAATCAGCCCCAGCATTTT